The sequence of this T cell receptor (beta chain) was determined in a study of T cell responses to AZD1222 COVID-19 vaccine (dated by TCRdb to about 2021). Describing the broader study: Because spike-specific TCR depth and breadth did not differ between the two schedules, AZD1222 recipients who got a second dose at roughly 4 weeks were pooled with those who got a second dose at roughly 12 weeks. TCR sequencing was performed for more than 230 trial participants, of whom 200 to 220 were given two doses of AZD1222 and around 26 were given two doses of MenACWY control vaccine. Trial participants were enrolled into age subgroups of 18-55, 56-69 and 70-plus years, which contained roughly 150, 30 and 60 TCR-sequenced participants, respectively. General study outcomes and caveats: The 56-69-year group was small, and its depth increase did not reach significance, likely because of low power. The vaccine-associated CD4 TCRs covered the entire spike protein, and the dominant responses fell in regions 160-218 and 743-854. Conclusions about previously exposed vaccinees are limited because only five or six AZD1222 recipients were SARS-CoV-2 seropositive at baseline. After two AZD1222 doses, both the breadth and the depth of spike-specific TCRs were significantly higher than at day 0 and than in MenACWY recipients. Participants were mostly white British, with more females than males. The authors suggested clonal diversity may have been underestimated. No day 14 peak-response samples were available, so repertoires were characterized only after the peak T cell response. Reportedly, close to half of the unique spike-specific TCRs recognized epitopes lying outside the regions that are mutated in the B.1.351 and B.1.1.7 variants.

Its CDR3 holds 12 amino acids, cysteine through phenylalanine. Solely the CDR3 DNA is kept, with 36 bases framed from the first base. Relative to germline, V is 3 bases shorter and J is 4 bases shorter, with 9 bases between their ends. The germline V gene (reference sequence) yields DFQATT for CDR1 and SNEGSKA for CDR2. Sample time point, as interpreted from the label and publication: baseline before first vaccination. Vaccinee samples came from UK trials COV001 and COV002, including a single-blind randomized controlled phase 2/3 trial of AZD1222 (ChAdOx1 nCoV-19) in healthy adults. Trial participant PBMC samples were collected at day 0 and day 28 after the second dose for TCRbeta chain sequencing. As regards this clone: This receptor's antigen is unknown. It has no much larger one-base neighbor in the sample; base qualities were not kept.

The CDR3 regions of human TCRbeta chains were analyzed by immunosequencing. Processing in the source paper ran as follows. TCRs in the repertoires were matched against a reference library of SARS-CoV-2-specific TCRs that had been generated with the MIRA antigen-specificity platform. Breadth was defined as the fraction of unique TCRs that were SARS-CoV-2-associated. Depth was defined as the fraction of total T cells that were SARS-CoV-2-associated. Using the MIRA data, each spike-specific TCR was mapped to the spike region that the TCR reacts to and placed in a CD4 or CD8 class. Log10-transformed breadth and depth values were compared by one-way ANOVA with Sidak's multiple comparisons tests. In its TCRdb copy, this immuneACCESS table keeps in-frame sequences only and misses some clones. Where compared with another copy, unresolved V genes explain less than half of these, and the others have no known cause. V, J and clone size reflect that table, while D and trimming were determined from the DNA. This sample holds around 69,000 clones; 70% to 90% were observed only once. The ten largest clones take up 9.5% to 13% of the sample.

The sequence was obtained from an adult in good health. The rearranged chain carries TRBV20-1 and TRBJ1-2; the D gene is not confidently resolved. Here the sequenced sample was peripheral blood, taken on day 0 of AZD1222 vaccination. The encoded CDR3 is CSASRSSYGYTF. The DNA reads TGCAGTGCTAGTCGGAGTAGCTATGGCTACACCTTC.